This TCR beta chain was identified during a study of type 1 and type 2 diabetes patients. Whole-study context: CD4+ or CD8+ T cells were positively selected from PBMCs with microbeads.

This CDR3 region has 12 residues. Germline trimming cut 2 bases from V and 6 bases from J; bases unmatched to any gene: 2. Germline V gene sequence: CDR1 SGDLS, CDR2 YYNGEE. This clonotype was seen only a few times. Genomic DNA was the PCR template. Amplification of the beta chain CDR3 used 30 forward and 13 reverse multiplex primers. TCRdb reanalysed the multiplex PCR reads using MiXCR and keeps one entry per CDR3 protein. The sample lists about 290,000 distinct CDR3 sequences, approximately 50% seen once, with roughly 13% in the top ten. The origin of this receptor is a man between 18 and 29 years old with type 2 diabetes. This rearrangement joins TRBV9 to TRBJ2-7; TRBD2 agrees at 7 bases. Sequences were obtained from peripheral blood mononuclear cells (PBMCs). CDR3 region: CASSVGGGEQYF. In DNA form, the CDR3 reads TGTGCCAGCAGCGTTGGGGGGGGCGAGCAGTACTTC.